Listed here is a single TCR beta chain. Its antigen is currently unknown. This CDR3 is built from 15 residues. V lost 0 bases, J lost 0 bases, and 3 bases stayed unmatched. Germline-derived CDR1 and CDR2 are SGHKS and YYEKEE (reference sequence). PCR primers comprised 60 Vbeta and 13 Jbeta primers. TCRdb keeps only in-frame clones here, not all; method: immunoSEQ multiplex PCR. The sample has about 25,000 clones; the top ten hold roughly 15%. The record originates from a study of cytomegalovirus exposure and HLA in healthy donors. Study-level points and caveats: After further analysis at a later stage, roughly 15,000 TCR beta sequences were associated with HLA alleles at 0.05 false discovery rate. Reports indicate that TCR beta sequences accurately predicted the HLA-A and HLA-B alleles of most subjects.

This receptor was obtained from a male donor in good health and CMV-seropositive. This sequence joins TRBV5-5 and TRBJ2-7, with TRBD1 matching over 7 bases. Sequencing input: PBMCs. The CDR3 here is CASSLARDSSYEQYF. CDR3 in DNA: TGTGCCAGCAGCTTGGCCCGGGACAGCTCCTACGAGCAGTACTTC.